This T cell receptor beta chain was recovered during a study of cytomegalovirus exposure and HLA in healthy donors. Across the whole study: About 200 million T cells yielded roughly 100 million unique TCR beta sequences, as an earlier analysis found. Study-wide results and limits: Based on reports, TCR beta sequences accurately predicted HLA-A and HLA-B alleles for most subjects. A missense DCLRE1C variant was associated with V- and J-gene trimming of TCR beta chains in a later analysis, and an independent cohort replicated the association. In a later analysis, 15,000 to 20,000 TCR beta sequences were associated with HLA alleles at 0.05 false discovery rate.

V lost 1 base and J 0 bases, leaving 8 bases between the germline ends. The CDR3 contains 15 residues. Germline V gene sequence: CDR1 SEHNR, CDR2 FQNEAQ (reference sequence). Primers: 60 Vbeta forward and 13 Jbeta reverse. Libraries were prepared by immunoSEQ multiplex PCR; TCRdb keeps only in-frame clonotypes and omits some of them. Recorded for this sample: 150,000 to 200,000 clones. With regard to this clone: Its antigen is undetermined.

V usage is TRBV7-9 and J usage is TRBJ2-3; perhaps TRBD1 as D (6 bases). Sequenced sample: PBMCs. The source of this sequence is a young man in good health and CMV-seronegative. This chain's CDR3 is CASSLGTDSTDTQYF. The CDR3 bases are TGTGCCAGCAGCTTAGGGACAGACAGCACAGATACGCAGTATTTT. Supplemented by reference TRBV7-9 and TRBJ2-3, the full variable domain reads DTGVSQNPRHKITKRGQNVTFRCDPISEHNRLYWYRQTLGQGPEFLTYFQNEAQLEKSRLLSDRFSAERPKGSFSTLEIQRTEQGDSAMYLCASSLGTDSTDTQYFGPGTRLTVL.